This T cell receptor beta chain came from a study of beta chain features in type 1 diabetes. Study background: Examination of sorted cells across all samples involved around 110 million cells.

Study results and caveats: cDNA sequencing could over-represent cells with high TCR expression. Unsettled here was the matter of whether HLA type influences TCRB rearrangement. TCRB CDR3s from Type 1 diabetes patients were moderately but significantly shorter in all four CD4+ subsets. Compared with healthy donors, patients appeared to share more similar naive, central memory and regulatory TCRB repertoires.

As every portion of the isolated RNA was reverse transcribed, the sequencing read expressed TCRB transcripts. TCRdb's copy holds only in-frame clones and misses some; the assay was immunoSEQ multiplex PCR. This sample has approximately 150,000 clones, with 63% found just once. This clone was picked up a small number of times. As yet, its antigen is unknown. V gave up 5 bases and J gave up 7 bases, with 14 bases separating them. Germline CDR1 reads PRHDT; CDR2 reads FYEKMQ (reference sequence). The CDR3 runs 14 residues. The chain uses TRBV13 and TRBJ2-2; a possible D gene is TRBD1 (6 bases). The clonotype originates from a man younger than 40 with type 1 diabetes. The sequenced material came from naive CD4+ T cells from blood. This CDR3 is CASSAQGSGGELFF. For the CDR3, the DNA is TGTGCCAGCAGCGCACAGGGTTCTGGCGGGGAGCTGTTTTTT.